What follows describes a single TCR beta chain. The data originate from a study of metastatic and nonmetastatic thyroid tumors. About the research overall: Where malignant and benign thyroid patients were concerned, repertoires were compared across blood and tumor or nodule tissue.

Trimming took 5 bases from V and 2 from J; bases not matched to a gene: 3. This CDR3 has 14 amino acids. Germline loops: CDR1 MDHEN, CDR2 SYDVKM. Not a single patient had been given any form of treatment at any point before undergoing thyroid surgery. Original data processing: The authors used CDR3 differences across clinicopathological groups to build a distant-metastasis classifier for papillary thyroid cancer. Using MiXCR, TCRdb re-called clones from the PCR reads. What appears here as the V and J calls and clone size reflects TCRdb's work, not the paper's. The sample holds around 15,000 clones, roughly 3.5% seen once.

The TCR originated in a female donor with papillary thyroid cancer or a benign thyroid nodule (not recorded which). Some clones in this sample may be carry-over from other donors' samples. The J gene is TRBJ2-7, the V gene TRBV28, with 10 bases aligning to TRBD2. Sequencing was done on a sample of tumor tissue. In DNA form, the CDR3 reads TGTGCCAGCAGTGTGAGCGGGAGGGCCTACGAGCAGTACTTC. Its translation: CASSVSGRAYEQYF.